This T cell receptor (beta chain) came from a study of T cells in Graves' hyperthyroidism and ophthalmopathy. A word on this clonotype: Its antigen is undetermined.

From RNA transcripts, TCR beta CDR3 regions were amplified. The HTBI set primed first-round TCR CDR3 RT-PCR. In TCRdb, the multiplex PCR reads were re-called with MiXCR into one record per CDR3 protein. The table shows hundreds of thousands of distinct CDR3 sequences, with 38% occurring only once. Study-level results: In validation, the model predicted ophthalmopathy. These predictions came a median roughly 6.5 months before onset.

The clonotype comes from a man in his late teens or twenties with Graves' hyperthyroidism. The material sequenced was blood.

In nucleotides, the CDR3 is TGCAGCGTTTCAGGACAGGTGAACCCATATAGGGAGCAGTACTTC. Translating gives CSVSGQVNPYREQYF. The V call is TRBV29-1, the J call TRBJ2-7; the match to TRBD1 covers 7 bases. After removal of 5 bases from V and 7 bases from J, the junction contained 17 bases not matched to a gene. The CDR3 loop spans 15 amino acids. Germline V gene data show CDR1 as SQVTM and CDR2 as ANQGSEA.